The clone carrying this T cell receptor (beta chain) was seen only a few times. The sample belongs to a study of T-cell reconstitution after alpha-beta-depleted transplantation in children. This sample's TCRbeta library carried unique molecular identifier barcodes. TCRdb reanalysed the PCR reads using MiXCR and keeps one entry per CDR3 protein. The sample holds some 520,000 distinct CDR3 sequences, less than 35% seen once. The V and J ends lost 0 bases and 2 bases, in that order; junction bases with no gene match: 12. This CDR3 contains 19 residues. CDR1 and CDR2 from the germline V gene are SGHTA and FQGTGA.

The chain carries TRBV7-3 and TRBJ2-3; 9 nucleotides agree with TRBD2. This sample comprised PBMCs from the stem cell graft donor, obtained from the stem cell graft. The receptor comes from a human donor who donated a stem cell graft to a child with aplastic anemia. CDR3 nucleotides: TGTGCCAGCAGCTTAACCCCTAGCGGGGACCCACGCTACACAGATACGCAGTATTTT. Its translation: CASSLTPSGDPRYTDTQYF.